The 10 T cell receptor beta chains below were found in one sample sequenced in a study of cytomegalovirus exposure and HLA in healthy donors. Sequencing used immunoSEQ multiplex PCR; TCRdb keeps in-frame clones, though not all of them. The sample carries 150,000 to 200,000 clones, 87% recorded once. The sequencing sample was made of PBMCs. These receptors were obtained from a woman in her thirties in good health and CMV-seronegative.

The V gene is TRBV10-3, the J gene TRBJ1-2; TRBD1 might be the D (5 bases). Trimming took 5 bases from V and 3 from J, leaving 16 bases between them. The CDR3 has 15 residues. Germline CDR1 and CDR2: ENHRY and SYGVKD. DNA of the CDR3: TGTGCCATCAGTCCAAAGGAGGGGATCCACTATGGCTACACCTTC. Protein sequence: CAISPKEGIHYGYTF.

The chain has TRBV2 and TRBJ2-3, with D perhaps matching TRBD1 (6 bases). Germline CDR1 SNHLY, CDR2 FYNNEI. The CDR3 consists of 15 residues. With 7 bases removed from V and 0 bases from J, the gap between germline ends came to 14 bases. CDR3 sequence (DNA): TGTGCCAGCACTTTTTGGACAGCTAGCACAGATACGCAGTATTTT. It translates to CASTFWTASTDTQYF.

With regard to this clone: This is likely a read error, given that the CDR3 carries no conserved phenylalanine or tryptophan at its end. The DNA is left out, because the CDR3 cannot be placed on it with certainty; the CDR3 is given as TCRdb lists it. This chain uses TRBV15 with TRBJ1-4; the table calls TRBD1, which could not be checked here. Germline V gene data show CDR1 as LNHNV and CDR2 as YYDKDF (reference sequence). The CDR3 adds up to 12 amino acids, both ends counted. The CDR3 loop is CATSRDGQGQAY.

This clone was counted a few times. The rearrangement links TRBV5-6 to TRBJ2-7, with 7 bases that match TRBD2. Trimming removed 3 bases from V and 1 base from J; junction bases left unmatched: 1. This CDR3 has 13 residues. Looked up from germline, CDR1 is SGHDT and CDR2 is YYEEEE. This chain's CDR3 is CASSWGGSYEQYF. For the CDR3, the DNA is TGTGCCAGCAGCTGGGGAGGGTCCTACGAGCAGTACTTC.

CDR3 bases: TGTGCCAGCAGCTTAAAGCGCGACAGTCCTACCTACGAGCAGTACTTC. Its translation is CASSLKRDSPTYEQYF. V usage is TRBV7-2 and J usage is TRBJ2-7, with a tentative D call TRBD1 (5 bases). The length of the CDR3 is 16 residues. Trimming took 2 bases from V and 2 from J, leaving 16 bases between them. The germline V gene encodes CDR1 SGHTA and CDR2 FQGNSA.

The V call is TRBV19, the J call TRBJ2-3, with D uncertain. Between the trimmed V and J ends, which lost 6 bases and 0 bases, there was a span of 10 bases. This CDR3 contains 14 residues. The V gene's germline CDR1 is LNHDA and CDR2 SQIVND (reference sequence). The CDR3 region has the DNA TGTGCCAGTAGAGCCTTCGCTAGCACAGATACGCAGTATTTT. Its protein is CASRAFASTDTQYF.

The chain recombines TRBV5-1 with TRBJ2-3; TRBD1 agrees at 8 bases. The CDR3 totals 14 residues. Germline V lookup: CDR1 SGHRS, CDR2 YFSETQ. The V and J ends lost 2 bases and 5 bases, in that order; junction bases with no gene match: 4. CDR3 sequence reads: CASSLGQGGDTQYF. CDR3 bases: TGCGCCAGCAGCTTAGGACAGGGTGGAGATACGCAGTATTTT.

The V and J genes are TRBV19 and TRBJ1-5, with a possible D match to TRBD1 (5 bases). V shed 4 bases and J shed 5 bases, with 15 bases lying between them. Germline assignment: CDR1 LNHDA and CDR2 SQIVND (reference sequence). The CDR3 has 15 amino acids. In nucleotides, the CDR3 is TGTGCCAGTAGTAAAGGGGTGGATACACATCAGCCCCAGCATTTT. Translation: CASSKGVDTHQPQHF.

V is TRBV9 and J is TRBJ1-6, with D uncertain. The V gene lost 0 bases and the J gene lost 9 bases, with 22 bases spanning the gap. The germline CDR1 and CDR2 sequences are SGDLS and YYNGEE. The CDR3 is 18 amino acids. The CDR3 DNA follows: TGTGCCAGCAGCGTAGCGTCGGGGAATGAGGGATTGGCTTCACCCCTCCACTTT. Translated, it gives CASSVASGNEGLASPLHF.

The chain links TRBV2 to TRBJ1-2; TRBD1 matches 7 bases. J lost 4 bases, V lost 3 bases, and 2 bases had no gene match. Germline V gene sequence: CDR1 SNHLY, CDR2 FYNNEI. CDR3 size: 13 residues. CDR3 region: CASSERTGYGYTF. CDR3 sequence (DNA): TGTGCCAGCAGTGAGAGGACAGGCTATGGCTACACCTTC.